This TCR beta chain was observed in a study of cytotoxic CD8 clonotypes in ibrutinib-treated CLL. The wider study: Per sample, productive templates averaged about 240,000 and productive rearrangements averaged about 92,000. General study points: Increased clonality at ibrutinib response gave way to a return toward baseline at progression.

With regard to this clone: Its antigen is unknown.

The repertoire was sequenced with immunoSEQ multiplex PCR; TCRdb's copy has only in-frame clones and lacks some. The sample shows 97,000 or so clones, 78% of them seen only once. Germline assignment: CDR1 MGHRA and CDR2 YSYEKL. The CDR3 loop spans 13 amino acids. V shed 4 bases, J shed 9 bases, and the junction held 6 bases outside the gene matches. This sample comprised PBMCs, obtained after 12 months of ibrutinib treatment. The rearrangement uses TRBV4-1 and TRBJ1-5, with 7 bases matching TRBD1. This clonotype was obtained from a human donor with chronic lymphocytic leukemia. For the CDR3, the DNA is TGCGCCAGCAGCCTAGAGAAGGGGGCGCCCCAGCATTTT. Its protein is CASSLEKGAPQHF.